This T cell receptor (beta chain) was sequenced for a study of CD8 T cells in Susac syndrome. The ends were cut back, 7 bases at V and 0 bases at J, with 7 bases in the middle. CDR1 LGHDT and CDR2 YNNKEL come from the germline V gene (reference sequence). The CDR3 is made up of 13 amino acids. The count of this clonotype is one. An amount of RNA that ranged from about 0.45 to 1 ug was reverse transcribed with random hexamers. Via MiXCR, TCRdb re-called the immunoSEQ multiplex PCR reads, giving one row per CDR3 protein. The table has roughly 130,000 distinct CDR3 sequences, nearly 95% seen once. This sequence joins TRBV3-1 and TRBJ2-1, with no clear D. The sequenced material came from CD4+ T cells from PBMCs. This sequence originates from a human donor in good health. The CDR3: CASTDRSYNEQFF. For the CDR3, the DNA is TGTGCCAGCACGGATCGCTCCTACAATGAGCAGTTCTTC.